These 19 T cell receptor beta chains were all obtained from the same sample, sequenced in a study of beta chain features in type 1 diabetes. Expressed TCRB transcripts were sequenced because the isolated RNA had all been reverse transcribed beforehand. Assay: immunoSEQ multiplex PCR; the TCRdb copy retains only in-frame clones and omits some. This sample has about 260,000 clones, with 68% found just once. Sequenced material: naive CD4+ T cells from blood. These receptors were taken from a man in his thirties or forties in good health.

This clone appeared a few times. The genes are TRBV4-2 and TRBJ1-4; 7 bases fit TRBD1. J lost 3 bases, V lost 4 bases, and 5 bases had no gene match. Germline CDR1 reads LGHNA; CDR2 reads YNFKEQ. This CDR3 has 15 amino acids. The CDR3 DNA follows: TGTGCCAGCAGCCTCATACAGGGGTCTAATGAAAAACTGTTTTTT. Amino acid sequence: CASSLIQGSNEKLFF.

This sequence joins TRBV7-2 and TRBJ2-5; D is uncertain. Deletions cut 1 base from V and 0 bases from J, with 9 bases between. Per the germline V gene, CDR1 is SGHTA and CDR2 is FQGNSA. This CDR3 spans 15 amino acids. The CDR3, as DNA: TGTGCCAGCAGCTTAGTGACTTTTAACCAAGAGACCCAGTACTTC. Translating gives CASSLVTFNQETQYF.

The chain joins TRBV4-3 to TRBJ2-1; 15 bases line up with TRBD2. The CDR3 extends over 13 amino acids. The germline CDR1 and CDR2 sequences are LGHNA and YSLEER. The junction had 1 base not matched to a gene; V was cut back by 4 bases and J by 12 bases. The CDR3 DNA reads TGCGCCAGCAGCCCGGGACTAGCGGGAGGGCAGTTCTTC. This sequence encodes CASSPGLAGGQFF.

The gene calls are TRBV14 and TRBJ2-2; maybe TRBD2 (6 bases). V dropped 4 bases and J dropped 7 bases, with 13 bases sitting between them. Per the germline V gene, CDR1 is SGHDN and CDR2 is FVKESK. The CDR3 has 14 residues. Written as DNA, the CDR3 is TGTGCCAGCAGCCGGCCTCGGGGAGGCGGGGAGCTGTTTTTT. It codes for CASSRPRGGGELFF.

The V and J genes are TRBV6-5 and TRBJ2-7; 8 nucleotides align to TRBD2. Germline CDR1 and CDR2: MNHEY and SVGAGI. The CDR3 is 15 amino acids. The V gene end was trimmed by 5 bases and the J gene end by 5 bases; junction bases not matched to a gene: 11. The CDR3 nucleotides are TGTGCCAGCAGTCCTAGGGGACTAGGCGCCCACGAGCAGTACTTC. Encoded protein: CASSPRGLGAHEQYF.

Here the CDR3 DNA reads TGTGCCAGCAACCGACAGGGGGCTACCGCAGATACGCAGTATTTT. Protein: CASNRQGATADTQYF. This chain uses TRBV11-2 with TRBJ2-3; 10 bases align to TRBD1. There are 15 residues in the CDR3. Germline V gives CDR1 SGHAT, CDR2 FQNNGV. The trim removed 7 bases at V and 4 bases at J, leaving 8 bases unmatched.

This clone showed up just once. The chain carries TRBV5-1 and TRBJ2-3; unclear D gene. The CDR3 extends over 15 amino acids. V lost 0 bases and J lost 0, with 8 bases in between. Germline V gene lookup returns CDR1 SGHRS and CDR2 YFSETQ. The CDR3 DNA sequence: TGCGCCAGCAGCTTGGAGGCTCGAAGCACAGATACGCAGTATTTT. Protein product: CASSLEARSTDTQYF.

This clone was counted between two and nine times. The rearrangement joins TRBV25-1 to TRBJ2-3; possible D gene TRBD1, 5 bases. V was cut by 4 bases and J by 0 bases, with 11 bases left in between. Per the germline V gene, CDR1 is MGHDK and CDR2 is SYGVNS. CDR3 size: 15 residues. The CDR3 DNA sequence: TGTGCCAGCAGTGCCAGGACAAGAAGCACAGATACGCAGTATTTT. Its protein is CASSARTRSTDTQYF.

The chain joins TRBV10-3 to TRBJ1-2; unclear D gene. V lost 8 bases, J lost 5 bases, and 15 bases lay in between. Germline CDR1 is ENHRY and CDR2 is SYGVKD. The CDR3 contains 13 residues. The CDR3 protein is CAIARDLGYGYTF. The CDR3 DNA is TGTGCCATCGCGAGAGACCTTGGGTATGGCTACACCTTC.

V gene TRBV7-9 combines with J gene TRBJ2-3; 14 bases align to TRBD2. The CDR3 sequence is 15 residues long. The trim removed 5 bases at V and 4 bases at J, leaving 2 bases unmatched. The germline gives CDR1 SEHNR, CDR2 FQNEAQ (reference sequence). The DNA of the CDR3 is TGTGCCAGCAGCCGACTAGCGGGAGGGCCAGATACGCAGTATTTT. Its translation is CASSRLAGGPDTQYF.

This chain connects TRBV7-9 to TRBJ1-2; D may be TRBD1 (6 bases). Trimming removed 4 bases at V and 4 bases at J, with 10 bases between. The CDR3 is made up of 13 amino acids. CDR1 and CDR2 (germline): SEHNR, FQNEAQ (reference sequence). The CDR3 reads CASSYRGAYGYTF. CDR3 DNA: TGTGCCAGCAGCTATCGGGGGGCCTATGGCTACACCTTC.

The genes are TRBV7-2 and TRBJ2-3, with 11 bases that match TRBD1. This CDR3 comprises 14 residues. Germline-derived CDR1 and CDR2 are SGHTA and FQGNSA. J gave up 4 bases and V 5 bases, and 2 bases lay outside the gene matches. The CDR3 sequence is CASSQDRGPDTQYF. CDR3 nucleotide sequence: TGTGCCAGCAGCCAGGACAGGGGGCCAGATACGCAGTATTTT.

This chain joins TRBV27 and TRBJ2-7, with TRBD2 identical over 11 bases. Germline trimming cut 5 bases from V and 7 bases from J; bases unmatched to any gene: 7. Germline CDR1 is MNHEY and CDR2 is SMNVEV (reference sequence). This CDR3 has 14 residues. DNA for the CDR3: TGTGCCAGCAGTGTACTAGCGGGAGCTGATGAGCAGTACTTC. This gives the protein CASSVLAGADEQYF.

V gene TRBV30 combines with J gene TRBJ1-5, with D perhaps matching TRBD1 (5 bases). V lost 1 base and J 8 bases, leaving 12 bases between the germline ends. CDR3 length: 13 amino acids. Looked up from germline, CDR1 is GTSNPN and CDR2 is SVGIG (reference sequence). CDR3 in amino acids: CAWSGSGREPQHF. For the CDR3, the DNA is TGTGCCTGGAGTGGGTCAGGGAGGGAGCCCCAGCATTTT.

CDR3 protein: CASSLGDRGRRETQYF. The CDR3 region has the DNA TGCGCCAGCAGCTTGGGGGACAGGGGCCGGAGAGAGACCCAGTACTTC. This sequence joins TRBV5-1 and TRBJ2-5, with 10 bases fitting TRBD1. The CDR3 runs to 16 residues. Germline-derived CDR1 and CDR2 are SGHRS and YFSETQ. Trimming cost V 0 bases and J 4 bases; bases outside gene matches: 6.

The J gene is TRBJ2-3, the V gene TRBV30; weak D call: TRBD1 (5 bases). The CDR3 loop spans 14 amino acids. Looked up from germline, CDR1 is GTSNPN and CDR2 is SVGIG (reference sequence). V lost 1 base and J 0 bases, leaving 8 bases between the germline ends. This chain's CDR3 is CAWSETVSTDTQYF. CDR3 bases: TGTGCCTGGAGTGAGACAGTAAGCACAGATACGCAGTATTTT. The full variable domain, completed using reference TRBV30 and TRBJ2-3, is SQTIHQWPATLVQPVGSPLSLECTVEGTSNPNLYWYRQAAGRGLQLLFYSVGIGQISSEVPQNLSASRPQDRQFILSSKKLLLSDSGFYLCAWSETVSTDTQYFGPGTRLTVL.

The chain links TRBV4-1 to TRBJ2-1, with a weak D call TRBD2 (5 bases). In germline, CDR1 is MGHRA, CDR2 YSYEKL. V shed 2 bases and J shed 10 bases, with 21 bases lying between them. The length of the CDR3 is 16 residues. Here the CDR3 reads CASSQTPNPTTGEQFF. The CDR3 DNA sequence: TGCGCCAGCAGCCAAACCCCCAACCCTACCACGGGGGAGCAGTTCTTC.

The V and J genes are TRBV18 and TRBJ2-1, with 8 bases lining up with TRBD2. Germline loops: CDR1 KGHSH, CDR2 LQKENI. V lost 3 bases to trimming and J lost 3 bases; unmatched junction nucleotides: 1. This CDR3 is 14 amino acids long. CDR3 DNA: TGTGCCAGCTCACCGGGACTAGACTACAATGAGCAGTTCTTC. Protein product: CASSPGLDYNEQFF.

This clone was found a few times. CDR3 protein: CASSLGQGIRTYEQYF. The CDR3, as DNA: TGTGCCAGCAGCTTAGGACAGGGCATAAGAACCTACGAGCAGTACTTC. This chain joins TRBV7-9 and TRBJ2-7; 7 bases are a match to TRBD1. This CDR3 comprises 16 residues. Germline V lookup: CDR1 SEHNR, CDR2 FQNEAQ (reference sequence). V was pared by 1 base and J by 2 bases, with 8 bases of the junction left unmatched.